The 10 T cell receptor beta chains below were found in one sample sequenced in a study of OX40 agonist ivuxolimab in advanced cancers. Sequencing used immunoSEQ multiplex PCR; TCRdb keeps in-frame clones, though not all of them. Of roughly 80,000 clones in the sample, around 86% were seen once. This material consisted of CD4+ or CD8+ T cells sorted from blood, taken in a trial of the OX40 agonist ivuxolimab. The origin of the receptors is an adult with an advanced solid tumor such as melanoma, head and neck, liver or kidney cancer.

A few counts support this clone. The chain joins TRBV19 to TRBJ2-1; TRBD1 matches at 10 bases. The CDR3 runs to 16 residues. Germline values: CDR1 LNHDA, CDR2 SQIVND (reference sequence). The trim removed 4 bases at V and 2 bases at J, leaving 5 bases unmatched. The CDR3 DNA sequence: TGTGCCAGTAGTAGGGACAGGGGTCCTCCCTACAATGAGCAGTTCTTC. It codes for CASSRDRGPPYNEQFF.

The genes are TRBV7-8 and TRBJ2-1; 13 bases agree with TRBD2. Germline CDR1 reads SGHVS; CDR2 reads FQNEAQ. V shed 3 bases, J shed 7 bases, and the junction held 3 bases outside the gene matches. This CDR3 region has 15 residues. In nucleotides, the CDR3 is TGTGCCAGCAGCTTTCGACTAGCGGGGGGAAATGAGCAGTTCTTC. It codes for CASSFRLAGGNEQFF. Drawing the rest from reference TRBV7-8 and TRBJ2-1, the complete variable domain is GAGVSQSPRYKVAKRGQDVALRCDPISGHVSLFWYQQALGQGPEFLTYFQNEAQLDKSGLPSDRFFAERPEGSVSTLKIQRTQQEDSAVYLCASSFRLAGGNEQFFGPGTRLTVL.

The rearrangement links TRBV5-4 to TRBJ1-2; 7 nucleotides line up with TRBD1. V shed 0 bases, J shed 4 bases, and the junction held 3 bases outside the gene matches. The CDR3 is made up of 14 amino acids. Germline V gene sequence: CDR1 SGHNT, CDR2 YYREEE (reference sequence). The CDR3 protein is CASSLEGQAYGYTF. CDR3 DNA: TGTGCCAGCAGCTTGGAAGGACAGGCCTATGGCTACACCTTC.

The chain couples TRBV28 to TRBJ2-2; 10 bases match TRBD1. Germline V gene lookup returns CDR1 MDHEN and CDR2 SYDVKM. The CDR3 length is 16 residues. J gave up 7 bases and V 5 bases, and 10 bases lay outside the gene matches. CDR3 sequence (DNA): TGTGCCAGCAGTCCGCCGGGACAGGGGAGGATCGGGGAGCTGTTTTTT. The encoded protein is CASSPPGQGRIGELFF.

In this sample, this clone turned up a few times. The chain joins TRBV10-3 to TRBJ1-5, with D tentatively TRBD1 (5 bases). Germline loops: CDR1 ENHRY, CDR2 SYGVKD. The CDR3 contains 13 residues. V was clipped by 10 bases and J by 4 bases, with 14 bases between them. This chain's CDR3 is CANGAGPNQPQHF. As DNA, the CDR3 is TGTGCCAACGGGGCAGGACCTAATCAGCCCCAGCATTTT.

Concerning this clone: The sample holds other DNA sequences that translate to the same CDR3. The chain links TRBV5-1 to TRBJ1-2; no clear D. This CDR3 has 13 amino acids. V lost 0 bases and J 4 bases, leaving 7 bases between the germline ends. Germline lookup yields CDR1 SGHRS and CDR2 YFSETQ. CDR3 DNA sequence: TGCGCCAGCAGCTTGGAGGGTGGCTATGGCTACACCTTC. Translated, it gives CASSLEGGYGYTF.

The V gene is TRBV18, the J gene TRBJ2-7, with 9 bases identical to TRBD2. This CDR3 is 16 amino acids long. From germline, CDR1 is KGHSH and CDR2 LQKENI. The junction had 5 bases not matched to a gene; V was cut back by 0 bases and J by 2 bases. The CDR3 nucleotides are TGTGCCAGCTCACCACCCGGGCTAGCGGGGACCTACGAGCAGTACTTC. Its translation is CASSPPGLAGTYEQYF.

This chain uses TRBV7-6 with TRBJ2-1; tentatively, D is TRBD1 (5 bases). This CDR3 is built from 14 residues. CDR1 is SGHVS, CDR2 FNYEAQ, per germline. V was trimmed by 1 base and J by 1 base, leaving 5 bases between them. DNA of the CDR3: TGTGCCAGCAGCTTAGGACAGTCCTACAATGAGCAGTTCTTC. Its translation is CASSLGQSYNEQFF.

CDR3 nucleotide sequence: TGTGCCAGCAGTTTAAAGTCTACCGGGTCCAAAGGTGGCTACACCTTC. Its protein product is CASSLKSTGSKGGYTF. The rearrangement links TRBV28 to TRBJ1-2; D remains unclear. This CDR3 contains 16 residues. Germline V gives CDR1 MDHEN, CDR2 SYDVKM. The V end lost 2 bases, the J end lost 7 bases, and 20 bases lay between the germline ends.

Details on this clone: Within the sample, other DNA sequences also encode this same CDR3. CDR3 bases: TGTGCCAGCAGGGGACCCATGAACACTGAAGCTTTCTTT. Its translation is CASRGPMNTEAFF. The genes are TRBV28 and TRBJ1-1, with D possibly matching TRBD1 (5 bases). The CDR3 runs 13 residues. Between the trimmed V and J ends, which lost 6 bases and 0 bases, there was a span of 8 bases. Germline CDR1 is MDHEN and CDR2 is SYDVKM.